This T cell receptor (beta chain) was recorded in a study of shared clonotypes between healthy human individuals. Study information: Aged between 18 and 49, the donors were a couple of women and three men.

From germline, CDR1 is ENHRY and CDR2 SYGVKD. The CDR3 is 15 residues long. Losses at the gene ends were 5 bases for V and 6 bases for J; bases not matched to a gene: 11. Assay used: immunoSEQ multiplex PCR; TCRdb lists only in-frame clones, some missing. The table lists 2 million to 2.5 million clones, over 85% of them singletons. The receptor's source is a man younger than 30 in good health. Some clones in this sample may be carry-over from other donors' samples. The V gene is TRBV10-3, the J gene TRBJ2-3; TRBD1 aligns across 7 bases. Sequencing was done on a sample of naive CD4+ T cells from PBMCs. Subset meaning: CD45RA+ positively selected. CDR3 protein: CAISRTQGDVDTQYF. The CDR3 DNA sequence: TGTGCCATCAGTAGAACTCAGGGGGACGTGGATACGCAGTATTTT.